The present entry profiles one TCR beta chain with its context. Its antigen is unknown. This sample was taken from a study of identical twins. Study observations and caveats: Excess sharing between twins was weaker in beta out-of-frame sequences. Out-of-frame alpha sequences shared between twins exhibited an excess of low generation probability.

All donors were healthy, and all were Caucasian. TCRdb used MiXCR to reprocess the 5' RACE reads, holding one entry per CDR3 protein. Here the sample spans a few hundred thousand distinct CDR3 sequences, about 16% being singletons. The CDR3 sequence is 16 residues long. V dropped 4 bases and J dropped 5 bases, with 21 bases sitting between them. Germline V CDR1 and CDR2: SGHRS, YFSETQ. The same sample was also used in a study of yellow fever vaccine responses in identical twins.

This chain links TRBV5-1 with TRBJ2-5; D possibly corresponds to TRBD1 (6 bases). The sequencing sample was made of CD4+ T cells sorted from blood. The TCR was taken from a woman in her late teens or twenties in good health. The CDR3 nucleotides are TGCGCCAGCAGCCCCGGACAGCCTCAGGTAGCGGAGACCCAGTACTTC. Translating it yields CASSPGQPQVAETQYF.